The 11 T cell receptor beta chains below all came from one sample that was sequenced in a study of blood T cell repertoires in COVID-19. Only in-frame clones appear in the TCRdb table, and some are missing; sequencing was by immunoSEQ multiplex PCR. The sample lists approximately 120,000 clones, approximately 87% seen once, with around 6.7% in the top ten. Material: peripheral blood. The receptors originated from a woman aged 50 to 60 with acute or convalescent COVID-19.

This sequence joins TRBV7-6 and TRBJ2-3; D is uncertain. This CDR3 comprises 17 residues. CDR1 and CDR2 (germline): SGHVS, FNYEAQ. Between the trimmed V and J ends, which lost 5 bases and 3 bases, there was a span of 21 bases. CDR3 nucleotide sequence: TGTGCCAGCAGCCTCCGACTGGCAGTCAGTGGAACAGATACGCAGTATTTT. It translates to CASSLRLAVSGTDTQYF.

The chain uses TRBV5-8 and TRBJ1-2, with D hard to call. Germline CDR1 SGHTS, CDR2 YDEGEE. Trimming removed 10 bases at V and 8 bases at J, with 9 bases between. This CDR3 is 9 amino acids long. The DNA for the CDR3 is TGTGCCGGAGACTTGGGCTACACCTTC. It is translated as CAGDLGYTF.

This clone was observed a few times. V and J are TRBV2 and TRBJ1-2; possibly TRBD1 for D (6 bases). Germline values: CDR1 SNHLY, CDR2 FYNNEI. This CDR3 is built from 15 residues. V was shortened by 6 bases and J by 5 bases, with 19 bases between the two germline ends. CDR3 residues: CASRYNRDTIYGYTF. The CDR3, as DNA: TGTGCCAGCAGATATAACCGGGACACTATTTATGGCTACACCTTC.

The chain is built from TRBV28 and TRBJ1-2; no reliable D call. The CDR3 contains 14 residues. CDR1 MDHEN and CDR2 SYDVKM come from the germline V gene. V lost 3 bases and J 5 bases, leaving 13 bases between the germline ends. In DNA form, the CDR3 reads TGTGCCAGCAGTTTTAGTGGCAGGACTTATGGCTACACCTTC. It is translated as CASSFSGRTYGYTF.

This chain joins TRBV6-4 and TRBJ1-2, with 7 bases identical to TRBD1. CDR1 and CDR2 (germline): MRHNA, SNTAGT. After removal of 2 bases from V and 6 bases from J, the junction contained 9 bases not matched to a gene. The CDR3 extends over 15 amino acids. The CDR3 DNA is TGTGCCAGCAGTGACGGAAGGACAGGCCGCGATGGCTACACCTTC. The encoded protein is CASSDGRTGRDGYTF.

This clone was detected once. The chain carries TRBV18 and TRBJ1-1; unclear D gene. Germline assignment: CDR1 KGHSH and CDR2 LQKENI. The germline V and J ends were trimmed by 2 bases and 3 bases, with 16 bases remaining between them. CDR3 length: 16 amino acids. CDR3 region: CASSPFSGYGDTEAFF. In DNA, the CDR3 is TGTGCCAGCTCACCATTTTCTGGGTACGGGGACACTGAAGCTTTCTTT.

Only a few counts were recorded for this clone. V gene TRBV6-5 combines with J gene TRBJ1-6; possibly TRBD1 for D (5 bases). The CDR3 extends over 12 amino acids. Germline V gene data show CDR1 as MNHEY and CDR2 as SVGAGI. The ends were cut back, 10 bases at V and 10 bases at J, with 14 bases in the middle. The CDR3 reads CATEVGQSPLHF. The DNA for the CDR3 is TGTGCCACTGAAGTGGGGCAGTCACCCCTCCACTTT.

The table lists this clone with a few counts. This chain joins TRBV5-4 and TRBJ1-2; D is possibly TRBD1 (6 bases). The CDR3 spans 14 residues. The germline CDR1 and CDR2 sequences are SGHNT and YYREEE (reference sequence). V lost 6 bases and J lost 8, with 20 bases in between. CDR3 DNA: TGTGCCAGCACTTGGGGATTCCAACAGGGAGGCTACACCTTC. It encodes CASTWGFQQGGYTF.

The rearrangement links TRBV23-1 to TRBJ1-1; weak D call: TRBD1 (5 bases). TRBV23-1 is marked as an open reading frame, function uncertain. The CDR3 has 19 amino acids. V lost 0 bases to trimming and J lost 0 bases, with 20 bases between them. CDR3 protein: CASSQSGLLPKPVNTEAFF. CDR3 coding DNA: TGCGCCAGCAGTCAATCGGGGCTTCTTCCCAAACCGGTGAACACTGAAGCTTTCTTT.

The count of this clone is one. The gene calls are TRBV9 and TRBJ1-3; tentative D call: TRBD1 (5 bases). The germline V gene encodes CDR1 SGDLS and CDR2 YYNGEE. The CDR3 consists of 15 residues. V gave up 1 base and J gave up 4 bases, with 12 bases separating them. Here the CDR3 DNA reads TGTGCCAGCAGCGTATTGGGGGGACTCGGAAACACCATATATTTT. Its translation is CASSVLGGLGNTIYF.

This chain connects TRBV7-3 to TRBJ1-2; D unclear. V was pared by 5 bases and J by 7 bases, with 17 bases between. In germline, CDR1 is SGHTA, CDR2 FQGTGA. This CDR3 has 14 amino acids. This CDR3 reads CASSPLGDGVGYTF. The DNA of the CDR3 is TGTGCCAGCAGCCCTCTCGGAGACGGAGTTGGCTACACCTTC.